This T cell receptor (beta chain) was captured in a study of cytomegalovirus exposure and HLA in healthy donors. The assay was immunoSEQ multiplex PCR, and TCRdb's table has in-frame clones only and misses some. The sample consists of 120,000 to 150,000 clones, roughly 89% of them appearing once. Study-level points and caveats: Confirmation in vitro established that three CMV-associated chains were specific for CMV antigens. The tendency of first-cohort TCR clusters to co-occur in the 120 validation repertoires was identified by a subsequent analysis. Most TCR sequences were seen very rarely across donors, but some public TCRs occurred in many. Reports credit the classifier with highly specific, highly sensitive diagnosis of cytomegalovirus status.

Germline CDR1 SGDLS, CDR2 YYNGEE. V lost 0 bases, J lost 7 bases, and 7 bases stayed unmatched. The CDR3 is 15 residues long. Details on this clone: Its antigen is not known.

The rearrangement joins TRBV9 to TRBJ2-1; 7 positions agree with TRBD2. The specimen sequenced was PBMCs. The receptor's source is a young woman in good health and CMV-seropositive. CDR3 protein: CASSVEASGENEQFF. CDR3 nucleotides: TGTGCCAGCAGCGTAGAAGCTAGCGGAGAGAATGAGCAGTTCTTC. Full variable domain (outside the CDR3, taken from reference TRBV9 and TRBJ2-1): DSGVTQTPKHLITATGQRVTLRCSPRSGDLSVYWYQQSLDQGLQFLIQYYNGEERAKGNILERFSAQQFPDLHSELNLSSLELGDSALYFCASSVEASGENEQFFGPGTRLTVL.